Ten or more counts support the clone carrying this T cell receptor beta chain. This sample is part of a study of neurological immune-mediated disorders. Template-switch 5'RACE cDNA synthesis added a 10-nucleotide unique molecular identifier. From 15-18 subjects, over 160 million TCR-beta sequences were obtained in each sequencing run. MiXCR, applied by TCRdb to the 5' RACE reads, yields one record per CDR3 protein. The sample yields more than 45,000 distinct CDR3 sequences, less than 2.5% seen once. Germline values: CDR1 SGDLS, CDR2 YYNGEE. Deletions cut 0 bases from V and 0 bases from J, with 8 bases between. The CDR3 is 15 amino acids.

This TCR came from a man aged 50-60 years with multiple sclerosis. The rearrangement links TRBV9 to TRBJ2-3; D is unclear. Sequenced sample: PBMCs. The CDR3 DNA follows: TGTGCCAGCAGCGTAGGTACGGCTAGCACAGATACGCAGTATTTT. Its translation: CASSVGTASTDTQYF. Complete variable domain (other parts from reference TRBV9 and TRBJ2-3): DSGVTQTPKHLITATGQRVTLRCSPRSGDLSVYWYQQSLDQGLQFLIQYYNGEERAKGNILERFSAQQFPDLHSELNLSSLELGDSALYFCASSVGTASTDTQYFGPGTRLTVL.